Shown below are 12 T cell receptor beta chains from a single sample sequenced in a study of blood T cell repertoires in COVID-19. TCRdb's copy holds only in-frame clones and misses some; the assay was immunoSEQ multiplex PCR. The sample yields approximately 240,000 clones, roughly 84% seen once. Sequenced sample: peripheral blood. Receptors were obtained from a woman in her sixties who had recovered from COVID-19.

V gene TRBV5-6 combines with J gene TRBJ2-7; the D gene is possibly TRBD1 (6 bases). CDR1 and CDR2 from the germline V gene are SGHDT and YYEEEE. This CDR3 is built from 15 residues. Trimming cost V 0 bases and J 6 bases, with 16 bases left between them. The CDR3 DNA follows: TGTGCCAGCAGCTTGGGGCAGGGGATACCTACCGAGCAGTACTTC. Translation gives CASSLGQGIPTEQYF.

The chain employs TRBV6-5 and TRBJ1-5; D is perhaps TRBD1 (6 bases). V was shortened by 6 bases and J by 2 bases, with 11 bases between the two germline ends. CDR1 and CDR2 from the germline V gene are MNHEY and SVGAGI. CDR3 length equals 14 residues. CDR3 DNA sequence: TGTGCCAGCAGCTTACAGGGAGGCAATCAGCCCCAGCATTTT. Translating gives CASSLQGGNQPQHF.

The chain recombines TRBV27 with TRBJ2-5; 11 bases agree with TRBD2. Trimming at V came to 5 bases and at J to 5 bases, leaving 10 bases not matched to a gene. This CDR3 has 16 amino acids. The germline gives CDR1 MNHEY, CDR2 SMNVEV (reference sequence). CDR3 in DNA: TGTGCCAGCAGTCTAACTAGCGGGGGAGCTGGGGAGACCCAGTACTTC. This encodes CASSLTSGGAGETQYF.

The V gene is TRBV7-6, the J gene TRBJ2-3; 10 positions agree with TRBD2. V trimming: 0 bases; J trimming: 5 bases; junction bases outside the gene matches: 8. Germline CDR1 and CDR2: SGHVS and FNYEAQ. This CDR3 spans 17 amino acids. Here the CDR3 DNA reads TGTGCCAGCAGCTTAGCAGCGGCTAGCGGGGGCATAGATACGCAGTATTTT. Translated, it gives CASSLAAASGGIDTQYF.

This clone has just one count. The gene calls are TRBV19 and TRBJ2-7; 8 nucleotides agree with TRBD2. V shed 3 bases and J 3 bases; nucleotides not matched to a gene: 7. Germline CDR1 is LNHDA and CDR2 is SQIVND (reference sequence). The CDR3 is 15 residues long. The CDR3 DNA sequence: TGTGCCAGTAGTATGCGGGGGGTGGAGTTCTACGAGCAGTACTTC. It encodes CASSMRGVEFYEQYF. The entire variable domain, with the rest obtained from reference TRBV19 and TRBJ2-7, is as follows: DGGITQSPKYLFRKEGQNVTLSCEQNLNHDAMYWYRQDPGQGLRLIYYSQIVNDFQKGDIAEGYSVSREKKESFPLTVTSAQKNPTAFYLCASSMRGVEFYEQYFGPGTRLTVT.

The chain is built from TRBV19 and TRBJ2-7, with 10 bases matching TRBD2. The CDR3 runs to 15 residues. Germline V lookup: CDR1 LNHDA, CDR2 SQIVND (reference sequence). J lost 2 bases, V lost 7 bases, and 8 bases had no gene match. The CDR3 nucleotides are TGTGCCAGTACTTCAACTAGCGGGGCGACCTACGAGCAGTACTTC. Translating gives CASTSTSGATYEQYF.

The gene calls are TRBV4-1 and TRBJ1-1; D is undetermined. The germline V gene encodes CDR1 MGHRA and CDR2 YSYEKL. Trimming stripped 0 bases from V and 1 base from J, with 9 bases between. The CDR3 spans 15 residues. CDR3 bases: TGCGCCAGCAGCCAAGAGGACTCGTGGAACACTGAAGCTTTCTTT. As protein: CASSQEDSWNTEAFF.

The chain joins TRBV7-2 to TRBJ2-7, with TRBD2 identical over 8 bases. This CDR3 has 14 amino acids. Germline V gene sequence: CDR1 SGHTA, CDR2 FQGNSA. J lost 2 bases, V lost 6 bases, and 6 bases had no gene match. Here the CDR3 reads CASRDPGGPYEQYF. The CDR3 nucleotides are TGTGCCAGCAGGGACCCGGGGGGGCCCTACGAGCAGTACTTC.

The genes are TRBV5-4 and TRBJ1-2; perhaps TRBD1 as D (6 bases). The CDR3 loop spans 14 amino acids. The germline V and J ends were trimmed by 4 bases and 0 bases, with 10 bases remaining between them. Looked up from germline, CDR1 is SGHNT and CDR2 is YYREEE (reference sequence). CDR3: CASSTGYSNYGYTF. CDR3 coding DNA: TGTGCCAGCAGCACAGGGTACTCTAACTATGGCTACACCTTC.

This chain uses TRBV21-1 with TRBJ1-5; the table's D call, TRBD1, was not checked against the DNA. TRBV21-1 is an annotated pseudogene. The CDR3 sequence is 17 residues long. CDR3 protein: CASSKKGGTGSNQPQHF. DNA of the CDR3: TGTGCCAGCAGCAAAAAAGGGGGAACAGGGAGCAATCAGCCCCAGCATTTT.

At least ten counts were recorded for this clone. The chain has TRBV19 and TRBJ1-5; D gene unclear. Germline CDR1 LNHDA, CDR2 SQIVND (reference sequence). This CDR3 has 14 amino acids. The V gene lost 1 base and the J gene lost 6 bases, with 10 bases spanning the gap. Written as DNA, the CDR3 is TGTGCCAGTAGTATAGGAGGGAAGGGTCAGCCCCAGCATTTT. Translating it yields CASSIGGKGQPQHF.

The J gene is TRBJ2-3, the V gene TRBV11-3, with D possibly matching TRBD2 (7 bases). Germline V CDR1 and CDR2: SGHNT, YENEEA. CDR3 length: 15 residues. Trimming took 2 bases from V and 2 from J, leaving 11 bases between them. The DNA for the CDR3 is TGTGCCAGCAGCTTACACGGGGGGCACACAGATACGCAGTATTTT. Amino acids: CASSLHGGHTDTQYF.